Listed below are T cell receptor beta chains from one sample, sequenced in a study of blood T cell repertoires in COVID-19. Here immunoSEQ multiplex PCR was the method, and the copy in TCRdb shows in-frame clones only, minus some. The top ten hold roughly 14% of the sample, which has approximately 52,000 clones, 80% to 95% seen once. The sample consisted of peripheral blood. These receptors were collected from a human donor with active COVID-19. The donor label of this sample is uncertain. The CDR3 runs from the conserved cysteine through the conserved F or W. The order of the fields is CDR3 length, clone size, V gene, J gene, D gene, CDR3 protein, CDR3 DNA. A D gene is named only where the DNA matches it firmly. A clone size is listed for some rows: how often the clone was seen (once, few, many), or a class if it is expanded.

>18|.|TRBV4-3|TRBJ2-3|.
CASSQDPVGLISTDTQYF
TGCGCCAGCAGCCAAGATCCCGTGGGACTCATTAGCACAGATACGCAGTATTTT
>10|.|TRBV20-1|TRBJ2-7|.
CSAALREQYF
TGCAGTGCTGCCCTGAGGGAGCAGTACTTC
>15|.|TRBV5-1|TRBJ2-6|.
CASSLDRAGANVLTF
TGCGCCAGCAGCTTGGACAGGGCCGGGGCCAACGTCCTGACTTTC
>15|.|TRBV7-3|TRBJ2-7|.
CASSLGAGISYEQYF
TGTGCCAGCAGCTTAGGGGCAGGGATCTCCTACGAGCAGTACTTC
>14|once|TRBV4-2|TRBJ2-5|TRBD2
CASSPGLAGETQYF
TGTGCCAGCAGCCCGGGACTAGCGGGGGAGACCCAGTACTTC
>14|.|TRBV7-3|TRBJ2-7|TRBD1
CASSPQGAIYEQYF
TGTGCCAGCAGCCCTCAGGGGGCTATTTACGAGCAGTACTTC
>14|.|TRBV19|TRBJ1-5|.
CASSIRGNNQPQHF
TGTGCCAGTAGTATCCGGGGGAACAATCAGCCCCAGCATTTT
>14|once|TRBV15|TRBJ1-1|.
CATSRGGPSTEAFF
TGTGCCACCAGCAGAGGAGGGCCGAGCACTGAAGCTTTCTTT
>19|.|TRBV5-6|TRBJ2-6|TRBD1
CASSTPRTGVSSGANVLTF
TGTGCCAGCAGTACGCCCCGGACAGGGGTCTCCTCTGGGGCCAACGTCCTGACTTTC
>17|.|TRBV7-9|TRBJ1-2|.
CASSSRLAAEDRGGYTF
TGTGCCAGCAGCTCCCGCCTGGCAGCCGAAGATCGGGGTGGCTACACCTTC
>13|.|TRBV30|TRBJ1-1|.
CAWRNSMNTEAFF
TGTGCCTGGAGAAACAGCATGAACACTGAAGCTTTCTTT
>14|.|TRBV28|TRBJ2-5|.
CASSPLAVLETQYF
TGTGCCAGCAGTCCTCTCGCGGTCTTGGAGACCCAGTACTTC
>15|.|TRBV7-6|TRBJ2-7|.
CASSSGLGGTYEQYF
TGTGCCAGCAGCTCAGGACTAGGGGGGACCTACGAGCAGTACTTC
>12|.|TRBV9|TRBJ2-7|.
CASSSPRQEPYF
TGTGCCAGCAGCTCCCCTAGACAGGAGCCGTACTTC
>15|.|TRBV6-6|TRBJ1-4|TRBD1
CASRTGQGRSEKLFF
TGTGCCAGCAGGACGGGACAGGGGCGGAGTGAAAAACTGTTTTTT
>15|.|TRBV11-2|TRBJ2-6|.
CASTLRGVGANVLTF
TGTGCCAGCACCCTCAGGGGGGTTGGGGCCAACGTCCTGACTTTC
>16|.|TRBV11-2|TRBJ2-3|.
CASSWESLRGADTQYF
TGTGCCAGCAGCTGGGAGTCCCTCCGCGGGGCAGATACGCAGTATTTT
>14|.|TRBV2|TRBJ1-1|.
CASSEGPTNTEAFF
TGTGCCAGCAGTGAGGGCCCAACGAACACTGAAGCTTTCTTT
>17|.|TRBV9|TRBJ1-2|TRBD1
CASSVGRVGTGGDGYTF
TGTGCCAGCAGCGTAGGAAGGGTTGGGACAGGGGGGGATGGCTACACCTTC
>14|.|TRBV7-9|TRBJ1-2|.
CASSLVSSNYGYTF
TGTGCCAGCAGCTTAGTCTCCTCTAACTATGGCTACACCTTC
>14|.|TRBV7-9|TRBJ2-5|.
CASSFWSTQETQYF
TGTGCCAGCAGCTTTTGGTCTACCCAAGAGACCCAGTACTTC
>12|.|TRBV11-3|TRBJ1-1|TRBD1
CASSNQGAEAFF
TGTGCCAGCAGCAACCAGGGGGCTGAAGCTTTCTTT
>13|.|TRBV9|TRBJ1-1|TRBD1
CASSDDRGYTAFF
TGTGCCAGCAGCGACGACAGGGGATACACGGCTTTCTTT
>13|once|TRBV4-1|TRBJ1-4|.
CASSQDRVLELFF
TGCGCCAGCAGCCAAGATCGCGTGTTAGAACTGTTTTTT
>16|.|TRBV9|TRBJ2-3|TRBD1
CASSPLWTGRTDTQYF
TGTGCCAGCAGCCCCCTCTGGACAGGGCGCACAGATACGCAGTATTTT
>14|.|TRBV2|TRBJ2-1|.
CATLDGSSYNEQFF
TGTGCCACCCTGGACGGGAGCTCCTACAATGAGCAGTTCTTC
>15|.|TRBV5-5|TRBJ2-3|TRBD2
CASSPPGGGSDTQYF
TGTGCCAGCAGCCCCCCCGGGGGGGGATCAGATACGCAGTATTTT